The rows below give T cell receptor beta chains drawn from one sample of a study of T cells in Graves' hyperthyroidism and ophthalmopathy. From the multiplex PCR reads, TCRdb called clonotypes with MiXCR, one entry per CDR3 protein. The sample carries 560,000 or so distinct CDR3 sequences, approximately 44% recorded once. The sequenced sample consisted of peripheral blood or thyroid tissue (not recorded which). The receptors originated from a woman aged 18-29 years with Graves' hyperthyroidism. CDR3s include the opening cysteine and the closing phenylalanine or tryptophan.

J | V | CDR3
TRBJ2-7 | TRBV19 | CASSIGGGVEQYF
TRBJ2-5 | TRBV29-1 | CSGLPGHSLSIKETQYF
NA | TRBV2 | CASSGGQGEVDIQYF
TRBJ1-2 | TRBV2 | CASGQGNYGYTF
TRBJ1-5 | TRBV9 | CASSIGPRSNQPQHF
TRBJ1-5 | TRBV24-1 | CATSQDRGHQPQHF
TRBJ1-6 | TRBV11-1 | CASSQDADSPLHF
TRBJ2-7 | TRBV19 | CASSKGQDPYEQYF
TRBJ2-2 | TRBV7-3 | CASSLFADRAAGELFF
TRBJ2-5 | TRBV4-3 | CASSGTDEETQYF